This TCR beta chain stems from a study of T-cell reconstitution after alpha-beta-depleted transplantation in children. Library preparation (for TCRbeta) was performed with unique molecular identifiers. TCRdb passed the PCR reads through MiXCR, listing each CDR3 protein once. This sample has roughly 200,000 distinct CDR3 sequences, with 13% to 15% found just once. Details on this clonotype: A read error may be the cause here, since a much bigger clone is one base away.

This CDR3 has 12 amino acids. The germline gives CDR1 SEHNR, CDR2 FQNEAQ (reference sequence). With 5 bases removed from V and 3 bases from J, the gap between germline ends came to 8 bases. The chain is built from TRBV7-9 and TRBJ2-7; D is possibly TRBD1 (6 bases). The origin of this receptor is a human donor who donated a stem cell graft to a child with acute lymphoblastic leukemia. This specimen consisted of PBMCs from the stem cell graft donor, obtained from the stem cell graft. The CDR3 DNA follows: TGTGCCAGCAGCCAGGGGCGCTACGAGCAGTACTTC. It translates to CASSQGRYEQYF.